This TCR beta chain was sequenced for a study of identical twins. Overall study findings and caveats: While abundant cord blood beta clonotypes carried fewer insertions, memory repertoires showed no such pattern. Conclusions relied on cross-sectional statistical analysis, not following the same donors. One should note that invariant MAIT and iNKT cells could partly confound zero-insertion analyses.

With respect to this clonotype: The antigen is undetermined.

CDR3 length: 19 residues. Trimming shortened V by 3 bases and J by 5 bases, and 23 bases separated the two germline ends. Germline V CDR1 and CDR2: SEHNR, FQNEAQ (reference sequence). Via MiXCR, TCRdb re-called the 5' RACE reads, giving one row per CDR3 protein. The sample lists roughly 1.6 million distinct CDR3 sequences; roughly 35% were seen once. The sequence was obtained from a newborn girl in good health. The V call is TRBV7-9, the J call TRBJ1-6, with D possibly being TRBD1 (5 bases). The sequenced sample was cord blood. The CDR3 DNA is TGTGCCAGCAGCTTTCCTCCGGGACGTGCCCTAGGGGATAATTCACCCCTCCACTTT. Its translation is CASSFPPGRALGDNSPLHF.